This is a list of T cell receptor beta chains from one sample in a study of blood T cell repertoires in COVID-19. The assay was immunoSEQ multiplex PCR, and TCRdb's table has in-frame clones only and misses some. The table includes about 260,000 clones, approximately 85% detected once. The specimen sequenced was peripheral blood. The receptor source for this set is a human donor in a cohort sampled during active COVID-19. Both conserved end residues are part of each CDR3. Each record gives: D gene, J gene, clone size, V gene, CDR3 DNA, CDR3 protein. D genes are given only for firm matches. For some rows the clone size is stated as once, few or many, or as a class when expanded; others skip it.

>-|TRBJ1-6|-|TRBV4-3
TGCGCCAGCAGCCAAGAAATCAGAAATTCACCCCTCCACTTT
CASSQEIRNSPLHF
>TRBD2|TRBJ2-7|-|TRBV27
TGTGCCAGCAGTTTTGGACTAGACTACGAGCAGTACTTC
CASSFGLDYEQYF
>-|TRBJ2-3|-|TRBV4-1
TGCGCCAGCAGCCTCCTGATCGGGGGGCGGGGAGATACGCAGTATTTT
CASSLLIGGRGDTQYF
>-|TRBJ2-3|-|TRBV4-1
TGCGCCAGCAGCCAAGATCTTCGGGGGGCCGGGACAGATACGCAGTATTTT
CASSQDLRGAGTDTQYF
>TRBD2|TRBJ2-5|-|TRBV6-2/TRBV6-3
TGTGCCAGCAGTTACTCGGGGGGGGAGACCCAGTACTTC
CASSYSGGETQYF
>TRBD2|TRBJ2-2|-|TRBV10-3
TGTGCCATCAAAGGGACTAGCAAAACCGGGGAGCTGTTTTTT
CAIKGTSKTGELFF
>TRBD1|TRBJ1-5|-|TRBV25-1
TGTGCCAGCGGGACAGGAGCGGGTCAGCCCCAGCATTTT
CASGTGAGQPQHF
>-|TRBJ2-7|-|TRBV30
TGTGCCTGGATACAAGGAGCCGCATCCTACGAGCAGTACTTC
CAWIQGAASYEQYF
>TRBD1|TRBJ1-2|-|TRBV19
TGTGCCAGTAGGTTTTCGCCTGGGACAGGGAGAAGCTATGGCTACACCTTC
CASRFSPGTGRSYGYTF
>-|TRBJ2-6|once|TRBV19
TGTGCCAGTAGTTCACGACCGGGTCCCCCCGGGGCCAACGTCCTGACTTTC
CASSSRPGPPGANVLTF
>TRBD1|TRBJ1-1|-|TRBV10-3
TGTGCCATCAGCGAGAGACAGGGAACTGAAGCTTTCTTT
CAISERQGTEAFF
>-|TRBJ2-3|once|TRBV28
TGTGCCAGCGGGCAACAGGGTCCCGATACGCAGTATTTT
CASGQQGPDTQYF
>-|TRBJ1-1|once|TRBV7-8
TGTGCCAGCAGCTTATACAGGGCAGAAAGTACTGAAGCTTTCTTT
CASSLYRAESTEAFF
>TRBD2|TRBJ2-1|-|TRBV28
TGTGCCAGCAGGAGGACTAGCGGGGGGGCAGGGTCCTACAATGAGCAGTTCTTC
CASRRTSGGAGSYNEQFF
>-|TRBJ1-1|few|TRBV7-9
TGTGCCAGCAGCTCTAGGACAGAGAACACTGAAGCTTTCTTT
CASSSRTENTEAFF
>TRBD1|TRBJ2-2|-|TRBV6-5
TGTGCCAGCAGTTCCACAGGGGTATACACCGGGGAGCTGTTTTTT
CASSSTGVYTGELFF
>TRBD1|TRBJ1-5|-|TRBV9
TGTGCCAGCAGCGTAGCCCCGGACAGGTCTCAGCCCCAGCATTTT
CASSVAPDRSQPQHF
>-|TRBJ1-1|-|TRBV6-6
TGTGCCAGCAGTTATGCGGAGAACACTGAAGCTTTCTTT
CASSYAENTEAFF
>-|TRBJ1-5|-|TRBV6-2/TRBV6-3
TGTGCCAGCAGTTTGTTGGGAGCCCAGCCCCAGCATTTT
CASSLLGAQPQHF
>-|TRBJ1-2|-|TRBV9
TGTGCCAGCAGCGTAGTCCCAGGGCCCTATGGCTACACCTTC
CASSVVPGPYGYTF
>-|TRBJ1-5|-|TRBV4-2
TGTGCCAGCAGCCAAGGCCTTCGGGTATTCAATCAGCCCCAGCATTTT
CASSQGLRVFNQPQHF
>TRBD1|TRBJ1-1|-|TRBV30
TGTGCCTGGGACAGGGTTAGGAACACTGAAGCTTTCTTT
CAWDRVRNTEAFF
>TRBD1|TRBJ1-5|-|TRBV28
TGTGCCAGCAGTCAAACGACAGGGGCAAGCAATCAGCCCCAGCATTTT
CASSQTTGASNQPQHF
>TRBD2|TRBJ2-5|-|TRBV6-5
TGTGCCAGCAGTTTTGACCACGCGGCGGGAGGAGAGACCCAGTACTTC
CASSFDHAAGGETQYF
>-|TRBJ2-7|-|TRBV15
TGTGCCACCAGCAGAGATGCGGCTGCCCGGTACGAGCAGTACTTC
CATSRDAAARYEQYF
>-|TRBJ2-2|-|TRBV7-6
TGTGCCAGCAGCTTTGGACAGTCCACCGGGGAGCTGTTTTTT
CASSFGQSTGELFF
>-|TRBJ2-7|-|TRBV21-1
TGTGCCAGCATCCAAGACAGTTCCTACGAGCAGTACTTC
CASIQDSSYEQYF
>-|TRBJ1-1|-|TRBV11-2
TGTGCCAGCAGCTTACAAAGGACAGCCACTGAAGCTTTCTTT
CASSLQRTATEAFF
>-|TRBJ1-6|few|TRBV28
TGTGCCAGCATCCAGGGCGGGGGCTCGGGGTCACCCCTCCACTTT
CASIQGGGSGSPLHF
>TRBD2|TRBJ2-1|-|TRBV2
TGTGCCAGCAGTGAACTGGGACTAGCGGGAGGGAGAATGAATGAGCAGTTCTTC
CASSELGLAGGRMNEQFF
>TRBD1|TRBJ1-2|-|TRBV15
TGTGCCACCAGCAGAGAGTGGACAGGGACCGTTGGCTACACCTTC
CATSREWTGTVGYTF
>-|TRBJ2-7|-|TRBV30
TGTGCCTGGAAAGGGGCCGCTTACGAGCAGTACTTC
CAWKGAAYEQYF
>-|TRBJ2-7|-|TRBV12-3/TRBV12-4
TGTGCCAGCAAGGACGGGCCGGGAGAGCAGTACTTC
CASKDGPGEQYF
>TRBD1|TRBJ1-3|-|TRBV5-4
TGTGCCAGCAGCGGCGGGACAGCCTCTGGAAACACCATATATTTT
CASSGGTASGNTIYF
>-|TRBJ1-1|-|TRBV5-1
TGCGCCAGCAGCTTGGGGGTCAGAGTAGGAGGGGACACTGAAGCTTTCTTT
CASSLGVRVGGDTEAFF
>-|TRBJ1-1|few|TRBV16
TGTGCCAGCAGCCACAGGGGTGTGGAAGCTTTCTTT
CASSHRGVEAFF
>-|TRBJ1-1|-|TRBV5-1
TGCGCCAGCAGCCTTGGGAGTCCCACTGAAGCTTTCTTT
CASSLGSPTEAFF
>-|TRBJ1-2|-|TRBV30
TGTGCCTGGAGAGGACGGGAACAGCCCCGAGCTAACTATGGCTACACCTTC
CAWRGREQPRANYGYTF
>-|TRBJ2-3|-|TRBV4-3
TGCGCCAGCAGCCAAGGTTTACTTAGCACAGATACGCAGTATTTT
CASSQGLLSTDTQYF
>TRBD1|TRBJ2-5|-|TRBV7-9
TGTGCCAGCAGCCCTGACAGGGTTACAGGGGAGACCCAGTACTTC
CASSPDRVTGETQYF
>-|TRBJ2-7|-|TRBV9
TGTGCCAGCAGCGTAGGGGACTTAAAAATCTCCTACGAGCAGTACTTC
CASSVGDLKISYEQYF
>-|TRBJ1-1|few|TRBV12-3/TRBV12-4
TGTGCCAGCAGGCCACAGATTACTTTCTTT
CASRPQITFF
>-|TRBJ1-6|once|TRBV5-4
TGTGCCAGCAGCTTCCTCTACCGCGGATCCTATAATTCACCCCTCCACTTT
CASSFLYRGSYNSPLHF
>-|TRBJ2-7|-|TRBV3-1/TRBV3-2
TGTGCCAGCAGCCTCGCCAGGTACGAGCAGTACTTC
CASSLARYEQYF
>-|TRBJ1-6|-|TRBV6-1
TGTGCCAGCAGTGTGCCCCGAGGGTCCTATAATTCACCCCTCCACTTT
CASSVPRGSYNSPLHF
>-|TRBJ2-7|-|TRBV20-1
TGCAGTGCTAGTGGTTTCGGCGGGCGGAGCTCTTACGAGCAGTACTTC
CSASGFGGRSSYEQYF
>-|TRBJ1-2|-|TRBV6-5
TGTGCCAGCAGTTTCCTCTCTCCAGGGGCGGTCTATGGCTACACCTTC
CASSFLSPGAVYGYTF
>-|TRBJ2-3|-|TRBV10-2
TGCGCCAGCTCGGTAGCCCAGTTAAACCGGGCAGATACGCAGTATTTT
CASSVAQLNRADTQYF
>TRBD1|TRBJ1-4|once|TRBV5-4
TGTGCCAGCAGCCCTGGGACAGCTGAAAAACTGTTTTTT
CASSPGTAEKLFF
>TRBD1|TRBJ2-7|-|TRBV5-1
TGCGCCAGCAGCTTGGGGGCTCGTGGGACAGGAGTCTACGAGCAGTACTTC
CASSLGARGTGVYEQYF
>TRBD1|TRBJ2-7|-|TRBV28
TGTGCCAGCCCGCCAGGGACAGGGGATCTACCCCCCCTCGAGCAGTACTTC
CASPPGTGDLPPLEQYF
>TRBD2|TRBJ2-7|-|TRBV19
TGTGCCAGTAGTTTACGACTAGCGGGAGCCGTCCCCTACGAGCAGTACTTC
CASSLRLAGAVPYEQYF
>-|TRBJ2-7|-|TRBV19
TGTGCCAGTAGTATAGCCAGGGCGGCTACCTACGAGCAGTACTTC
CASSIARAATYEQYF
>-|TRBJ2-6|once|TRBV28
TGTGCCAGCAGTTTATATCTTCGCTCTGGGGCCAACGTCCTGACTTTC
CASSLYLRSGANVLTF
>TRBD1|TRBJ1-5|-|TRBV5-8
TGTGCCAGCAGCCGGGGACAGGGTCCCAATCAGCCCCAGCATTTT
CASSRGQGPNQPQHF